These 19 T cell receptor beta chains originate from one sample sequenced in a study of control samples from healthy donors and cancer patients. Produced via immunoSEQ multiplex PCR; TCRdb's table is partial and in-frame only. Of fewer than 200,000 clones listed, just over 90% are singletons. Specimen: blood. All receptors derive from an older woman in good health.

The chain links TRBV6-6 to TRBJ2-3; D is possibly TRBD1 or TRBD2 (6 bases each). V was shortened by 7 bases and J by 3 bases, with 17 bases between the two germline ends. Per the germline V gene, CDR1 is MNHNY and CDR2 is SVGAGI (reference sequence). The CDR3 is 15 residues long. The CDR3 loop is CASTHEGGRTDTQYF. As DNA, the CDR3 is TGTGCCAGCACCCACGAGGGGGGACGGACAGATACGCAGTATTTT.

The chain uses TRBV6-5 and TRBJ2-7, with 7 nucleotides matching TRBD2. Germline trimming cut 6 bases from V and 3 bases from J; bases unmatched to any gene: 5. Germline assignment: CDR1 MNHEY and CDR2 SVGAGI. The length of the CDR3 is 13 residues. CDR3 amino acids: CASSRPGGYEQYF. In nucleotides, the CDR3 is TGTGCCAGCAGCCGGCCGGGGGGCTACGAGCAGTACTTC.

The CDR3 region has the DNA TGTGCCAGCAGCTTAACCCTCTACGAGCAGTACTTC. It translates to CASSLTLYEQYF. The rearrangement links TRBV5-6 to TRBJ2-7; D ambiguous. The CDR3 sequence is 12 residues long. Trimming took 2 bases from V and 3 from J, leaving 6 bases between them. Germline lookup yields CDR1 SGHDT and CDR2 YYEEEE.

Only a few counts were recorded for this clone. The CDR3 loop reads CASSEGDRGRSYGYTF. The CDR3 DNA reads as TGTGCCAGCAGTGAAGGGGACAGGGGGCGCAGCTATGGCTACACCTTC. This chain uses TRBV2 with TRBJ1-2, with 12 nucleotides matching TRBD1. Germline lookup yields CDR1 SNHLY and CDR2 FYNNEI. CDR3 length: 16 residues. The V gene end was trimmed by 1 base and the J gene end by 4 bases; junction bases not matched to a gene: 4.

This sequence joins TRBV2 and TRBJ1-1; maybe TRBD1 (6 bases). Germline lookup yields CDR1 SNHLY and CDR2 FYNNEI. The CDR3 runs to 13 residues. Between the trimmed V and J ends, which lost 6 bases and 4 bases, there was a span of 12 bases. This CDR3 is CASSPTGRTEAFF. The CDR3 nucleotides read TGTGCCAGCAGCCCGACAGGACGCACTGAAGCTTTCTTT. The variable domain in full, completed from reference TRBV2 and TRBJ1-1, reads EPEVTQTPSHQVTQMGQEVILRCVPISNHLYFYWYRQILGQKVEFLVSFYNNEISEKSEIFDDQFSVERPDGSNFTLKIRSTKLEDSAMYFCASSPTGRTEAFFGQGTRLTVV.

The CDR3 region has the DNA TGTGCCAGCAGTGAAGCCCGACAGGGAAAGACCCAGTACTTC. Its protein product is CASSEARQGKTQYF. This chain links TRBV2 with TRBJ2-5, with 7 bases fitting TRBD1. Looked up from germline, CDR1 is SNHLY and CDR2 is FYNNEI. After removal of 0 bases from V and 6 bases from J, the junction contained 4 bases not matched to a gene. The CDR3 is 14 amino acids.

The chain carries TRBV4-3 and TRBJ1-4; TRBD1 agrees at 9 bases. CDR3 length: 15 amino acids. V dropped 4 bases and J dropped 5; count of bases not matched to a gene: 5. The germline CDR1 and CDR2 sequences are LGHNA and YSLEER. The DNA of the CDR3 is TGCGCCAGCAGCCTAGGGACAGGGCGGAATGAAAAACTGTTTTTT. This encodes CASSLGTGRNEKLFF.

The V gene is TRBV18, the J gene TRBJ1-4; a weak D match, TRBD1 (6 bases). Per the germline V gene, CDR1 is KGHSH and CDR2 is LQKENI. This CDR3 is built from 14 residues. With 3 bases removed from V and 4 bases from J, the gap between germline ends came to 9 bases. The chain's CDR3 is CASSPGHHNEKLFF. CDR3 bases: TGTGCCAGCTCACCGGGACACCATAATGAAAAACTGTTTTTT.

The CDR3: CASTQLGAGGGYTF. CDR3 coding DNA: TGTGCCAGTACTCAACTAGGGGCAGGGGGTGGCTACACCTTC. The chain uses TRBV19 and TRBJ1-2; 7 bases align to TRBD1. V trimming: 7 bases; J trimming: 7 bases; junction bases outside the gene matches: 12. This CDR3 contains 14 residues. Germline V CDR1 and CDR2: LNHDA, SQIVND (reference sequence).

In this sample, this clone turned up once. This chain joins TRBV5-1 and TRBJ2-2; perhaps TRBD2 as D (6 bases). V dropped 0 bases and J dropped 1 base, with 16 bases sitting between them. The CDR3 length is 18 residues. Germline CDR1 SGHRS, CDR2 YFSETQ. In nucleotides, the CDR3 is TGCGCCAGCAGCTTGGCCCCGATACTAGCTGGGAACACCGGGGAGCTGTTTTTT. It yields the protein CASSLAPILAGNTGELFF.

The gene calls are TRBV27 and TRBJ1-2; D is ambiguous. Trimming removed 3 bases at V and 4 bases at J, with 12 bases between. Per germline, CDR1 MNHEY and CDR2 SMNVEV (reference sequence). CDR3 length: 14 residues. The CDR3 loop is CASSFQGPAYGYTF. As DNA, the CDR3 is TGTGCCAGCAGTTTCCAAGGTCCAGCCTATGGCTACACCTTC.

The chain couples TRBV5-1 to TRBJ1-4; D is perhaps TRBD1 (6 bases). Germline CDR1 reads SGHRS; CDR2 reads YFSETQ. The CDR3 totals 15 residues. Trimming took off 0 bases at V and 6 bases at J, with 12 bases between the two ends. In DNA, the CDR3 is TGCGCCAGCAGCTTGGAGGGGGGGCTGTATGAAAAACTGTTTTTT. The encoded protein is CASSLEGGLYEKLFF.

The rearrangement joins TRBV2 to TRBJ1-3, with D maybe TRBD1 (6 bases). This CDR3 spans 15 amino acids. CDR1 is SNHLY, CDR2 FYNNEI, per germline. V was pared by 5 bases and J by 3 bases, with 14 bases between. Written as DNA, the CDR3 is TGTGCCAGCAGTAGAGCGACAGGCTATGGAAACACCATATATTTT. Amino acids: CASSRATGYGNTIYF. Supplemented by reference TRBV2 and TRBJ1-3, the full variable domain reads EPEVTQTPSHQVTQMGQEVILRCVPISNHLYFYWYRQILGQKVEFLVSFYNNEISEKSEIFDDQFSVERPDGSNFTLKIRSTKLEDSAMYFCASSRATGYGNTIYFGEGSWLTVV.

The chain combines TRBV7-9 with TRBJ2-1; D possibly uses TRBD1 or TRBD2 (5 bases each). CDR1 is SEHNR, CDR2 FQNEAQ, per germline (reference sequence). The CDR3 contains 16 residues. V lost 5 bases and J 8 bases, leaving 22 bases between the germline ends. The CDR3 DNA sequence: TGTGCCAGCAGCCCCGCCGGGACCTCTGAGGGAGATGAGCAGTTCTTC. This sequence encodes CASSPAGTSEGDEQFF.

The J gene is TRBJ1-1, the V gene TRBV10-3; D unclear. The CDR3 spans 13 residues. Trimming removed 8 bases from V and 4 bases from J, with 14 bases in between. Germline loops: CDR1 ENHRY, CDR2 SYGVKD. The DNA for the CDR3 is TGTGCCATCGGGCGTGAAGTCGGCACTGAAGCTTTCTTT. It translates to CAIGREVGTEAFF.

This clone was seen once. The CDR3 sequence is CASSPTLVTEAFF. CDR3 DNA: TGTGCCAGCAGCCCAACCTTGGTCACTGAAGCTTTCTTT. The J gene is TRBJ1-1, the V gene TRBV5-4; D remains unclear. Trimming stripped 4 bases from V and 4 bases from J, with 11 bases between. Germline CDR1 is SGHNT and CDR2 is YYREEE (reference sequence). The CDR3 totals 13 residues.

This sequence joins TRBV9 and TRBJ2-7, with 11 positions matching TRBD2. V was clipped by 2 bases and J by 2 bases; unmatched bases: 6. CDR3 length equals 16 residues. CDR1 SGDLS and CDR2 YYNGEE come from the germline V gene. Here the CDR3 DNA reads TGTGCCAGCAGCGTCTCCCATAGCGGGGGGGCCTACGAGCAGTACTTC. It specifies CASSVSHSGGAYEQYF.

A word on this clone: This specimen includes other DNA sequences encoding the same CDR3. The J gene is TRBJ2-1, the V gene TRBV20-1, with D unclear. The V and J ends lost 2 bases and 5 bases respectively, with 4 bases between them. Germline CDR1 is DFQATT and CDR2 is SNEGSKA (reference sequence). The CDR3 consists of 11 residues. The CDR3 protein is CSARQDNEQFF. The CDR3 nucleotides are TGCAGTGCTAGACAGGACAATGAGCAGTTCTTC.

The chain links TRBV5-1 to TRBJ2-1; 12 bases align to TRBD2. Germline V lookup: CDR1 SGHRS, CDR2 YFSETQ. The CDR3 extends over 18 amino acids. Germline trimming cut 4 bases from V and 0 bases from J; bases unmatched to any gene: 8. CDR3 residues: CASSIPSSGGGSYNEQFF. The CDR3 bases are TGCGCCAGCAGCATCCCCTCTAGCGGGGGGGGCTCCTACAATGAGCAGTTCTTC.